The next 22 T cell receptor beta chains were all read from a single sample in a study of beta chain features in type 1 diabetes. Whole-study results and caveats: Across all four CD4+ subsets, people with type 1 diabetes showed modestly shorter TCRB CDR3s.

The antigens of these receptors remain unknown. Every isolated RNA sample was fully reverse transcribed, so sequencing captured expressed TCRB transcripts. Sequenced by immunoSEQ multiplex PCR; TCRdb stores in-frame clones only, minus some. The table records around 140,000 clones, around 10% of them present only once. Sequenced sample: central memory CD4+ T cells from blood. These TCRs come from a man between 25 and 39 years old with type 1 diabetes.

This clone has only a few counts. The chain uses TRBV9 and TRBJ1-1, with TRBD1 matching 7 bases. The V segment lost 3 bases and the J segment 0 bases; nucleotides outside the gene matches: 5. There are 15 residues in the CDR3. Germline CDR1 SGDLS, CDR2 YYNGEE. The CDR3 DNA follows: TGTGCCAGCAGCGCTGGGACAGTTATGAACACTGAAGCTTTCTTT. Its translation is CASSAGTVMNTEAFF.

This clone was seen a few times. The chain couples TRBV18 to TRBJ1-1; a possible D gene is TRBD1 (5 bases). V shed 4 bases and J shed 3 bases, with 9 bases lying between them. The CDR3 runs 13 residues. From germline, CDR1 is KGHSH and CDR2 LQKENI. CDR3 in DNA: TGTGCCAGCTCACGTCCAGGGTACACTGAAGCTTTCTTT. This translates into CASSRPGYTEAFF.

The rearrangement uses TRBV2 and TRBJ1-1; no reliable D call. The CDR3 is 13 amino acids. Germline CDR1 reads SNHLY; CDR2 reads FYNNEI. V lost 1 base and J 11 bases, leaving 14 bases between the germline ends. DNA of the CDR3: TGTGCCAGCAGTGAAGGCGAGGAAAACCGGGCTTTCTTT. This gives the protein CASSEGEENRAFF.

The chain recombines TRBV10-3 with TRBJ1-5, with D perhaps TRBD1 (6 bases). The CDR3 consists of 13 residues. Germline V lookup: CDR1 ENHRY, CDR2 SYGVKD. V was pared by 10 bases and J by 1 base, with 11 bases between. CDR3 in DNA: TGTGCCAGTGGGGGCACGAGCAATCAGCCCCAGCATTTT. It translates to CASGGTSNQPQHF.

This sequence joins TRBV2 and TRBJ2-2; the match to TRBD1 covers 7 bases. The V segment lost 7 bases and the J segment 5 bases; nucleotides outside the gene matches: 7. Germline values: CDR1 SNHLY, CDR2 FYNNEI. This CDR3 is built from 14 residues. CDR3 DNA: TGTGCCAGCAACGACAGGGTGGGGACCGGGGAGCTGTTTTTT. It is translated as CASNDRVGTGELFF. Full variable domain (remainder filled in from reference TRBV2 and TRBJ2-2): EPEVTQTPSHQVTQMGQEVILRCVPISNHLYFYWYRQILGQKVEFLVSFYNNEISEKSEIFDDQFSVERPDGSNFTLKIRSTKLEDSAMYFCASNDRVGTGELFFGEGSRLTVL.

V gene TRBV7-3 combines with J gene TRBJ1-6; TRBD1 matches 7 bases. The CDR3 runs 15 residues. Germline V lookup: CDR1 SGHTA, CDR2 FQGTGA. With 4 bases clipped from V and 7 bases from J, the junction kept 7 bases outside the gene matches. CDR3 sequence: CASSSTTGVNSPLHF. The CDR3 bases are TGTGCCAGCAGCTCTACTACAGGGGTGAATTCACCCCTCCACTTT.

This clone was seen a handful of times. The rearrangement joins TRBV30 to TRBJ2-5, with D tentatively TRBD2 (6 bases). The germline V gene encodes CDR1 GTSNPN and CDR2 SVGIG (reference sequence). This CDR3 is 13 amino acids long. V lost 4 bases and J lost 5, with 14 bases in between. DNA for the CDR3: TGTGCCTGGACGAGGAGGGTCAGGGAGACCCAGTACTTC. Protein sequence: CAWTRRVRETQYF.

The J gene is TRBJ2-3, the V gene TRBV28, with 7 bases fitting TRBD1. Germline CDR1 and CDR2: MDHEN and SYDVKM. The length of the CDR3 is 12 residues. Trimming at V came to 6 bases and at J to 7 bases, leaving 4 bases not matched to a gene. Here the CDR3 reads CASRTTGNTQYF. The CDR3, as DNA: TGTGCCAGCAGGACGACAGGGAATACGCAGTATTTT. Together with reference TRBV28 and TRBJ2-3, the CDR3 gives the full variable domain: DVKVTQSSRYLVKRTGEKVFLECVQDMDHENMFWYRQDPGLGLRLIYFSYDVKMKEKGDIPEGYSVSREKKERFSLILESASTNQTSMYLCASRTTGNTQYFGPGTRLTVL.

This rearrangement joins TRBV5-1 to TRBJ1-6, with D hard to call. CDR3 length: 14 residues. The V end was cut by 0 bases, the J end by 7 bases, with 8 bases between. The V gene's germline CDR1 is SGHRS and CDR2 YFSETQ. In DNA form, the CDR3 reads TGCGCCAGCAGCTTGGGGGCAGTCAATTCACCCCTCCACTTT. Translation: CASSLGAVNSPLHF.

The V call is TRBV7-8, the J call TRBJ2-7; TRBD2 aligns across 14 bases. V shed 5 bases and J 3 bases; nucleotides not matched to a gene: 3. Germline CDR1 is SGHVS and CDR2 is FQNEAQ. This CDR3 is 15 amino acids long. CDR3 loop: CASSDGTSGGYEQYF. In nucleotides, the CDR3 is TGTGCCAGCAGCGATGGGACTAGCGGGGGCTACGAGCAGTACTTC.

This clone has a count of ten or more. The chain joins TRBV5-4 to TRBJ2-7, with 7 bases matching TRBD1. V trimming: 4 bases; J trimming: 5 bases; junction bases outside the gene matches: 9. This CDR3 region has 14 residues. The V gene's germline CDR1 is SGHNT and CDR2 YYREEE (reference sequence). Here the CDR3 DNA reads TGTGCCAGCAGCCTGACAGGGAATTTCGACGAGCAGTACTTC. Its protein is CASSLTGNFDEQYF.

This rearrangement joins TRBV5-4 to TRBJ2-3; the match to TRBD2 covers 9 bases. Trimming took 3 bases from V and 7 from J; bases not matched to a gene: 9. The CDR3 consists of 15 residues. The germline gives CDR1 SGHNT, CDR2 YYREEE (reference sequence). Here the CDR3 reads CASSSGGSGGNTQYF. CDR3 coding DNA: TGTGCCAGCAGCTCCGGTGGTAGCGGGGGTAATACGCAGTATTTT.

This clone was counted a few times. The junction differs from germline at one of its ends, possibly a read error. The V and J genes are TRBV5-6 and TRBJ2-7, with D perhaps matching TRBD1 (7 bases). Germline-derived CDR1 and CDR2 are SGHDT and YYEEEE. The CDR3 covers 12 residues. The CDR3 coding sequence is TGTGCCAGCAGCTTGGGGAGGGCAGGGGGTCCTTTC. Translated: CASSLGRAGGPF.

A few counts support this clone. This rearrangement joins TRBV4-3 to TRBJ2-7, with a possible D match to TRBD2 (5 bases). The CDR3 extends over 15 amino acids. Germline CDR1 and CDR2: LGHNA and YSLEER. The ends were cut back, 0 bases at V and 3 bases at J, with 12 bases in the middle. Here the CDR3 reads CASSQELPSGYEQYF. The CDR3 region has the DNA TGCGCCAGCAGCCAAGAACTACCCAGCGGCTACGAGCAGTACTTC.

This clone was picked up a small number of times. The chain carries TRBV4-2 and TRBJ2-1, with a weak D call TRBD2 (6 bases). Trimming pared 4 bases from V and 10 bases from J, leaving 23 bases between. Per germline, CDR1 LGHNA and CDR2 YNFKEQ. This CDR3 region has 16 residues. This CDR3 reads CASSPKGLRSSGEQFF. Here the CDR3 DNA reads TGTGCCAGCAGCCCCAAGGGACTCCGCTCCTCGGGCGAGCAGTTCTTC.

The V call is TRBV4-1, the J call TRBJ1-6; D might be TRBD1 (6 bases). V gave up 6 bases and J gave up 9 bases, with 15 bases separating them. The germline gives CDR1 MGHRA, CDR2 YSYEKL. The CDR3 runs to 14 residues. The chain's CDR3 is CASRFGQSGSPLHF. The CDR3 region has the DNA TGCGCCAGCAGATTCGGACAGTCAGGTTCACCCCTCCACTTT.

V usage is TRBV5-4 and J usage is TRBJ1-1; perhaps TRBD1 as D (5 bases). V was shortened by 0 bases and J by 1 base, with 10 bases between the two germline ends. The CDR3 is 15 residues long. The germline V gene encodes CDR1 SGHNT and CDR2 YYREEE (reference sequence). The CDR3 spells CASSLDRQGNTEAFF. Written as DNA, the CDR3 is TGTGCCAGCAGCTTGGATCGGCAGGGGAACACTGAAGCTTTCTTT.

This clone appeared a few times. The CDR3 protein is CASSPLGQGDYGYTF. DNA of the CDR3: TGTGCCAGCTCACCCCTCGGACAGGGAGACTATGGCTACACCTTC. The rearrangement links TRBV18 to TRBJ1-2; 8 nucleotides match TRBD1. The V segment lost 3 bases and the J segment 3 bases; nucleotides outside the gene matches: 6. The CDR3 runs to 15 residues. Germline V gives CDR1 KGHSH, CDR2 LQKENI.

This clone has only a few counts. The chain links TRBV27 to TRBJ2-3, with 8 bases that match TRBD2. Germline loops: CDR1 MNHEY, CDR2 SMNVEV (reference sequence). Trimming cost V 6 bases and J 2 bases; bases outside gene matches: 4. CDR3 length: 14 residues. The CDR3 loop is CASSRGGVTDTQYF. CDR3 coding DNA: TGTGCCAGCAGCCGGGGGGGGGTCACAGATACGCAGTATTTT.

The chain employs TRBV19 and TRBJ1-5; D gene ambiguous. CDR1 and CDR2 (germline): LNHDA, SQIVND (reference sequence). The CDR3 totals 12 residues. With 6 bases removed from V and 7 bases from J, the gap between germline ends came to 10 bases. Written as DNA, the CDR3 is TGTGCCAGTAGCCTCTGGAGGCAGCCCCAGCATTTT. This sequence encodes CASSLWRQPQHF.

This clone appeared a few times. The gene calls are TRBV5-4 and TRBJ1-2; 9 bases are shared with TRBD1. The trim removed 6 bases at V and 6 bases at J, leaving 12 bases unmatched. From germline, CDR1 is SGHNT and CDR2 YYREEE (reference sequence). The CDR3 has 15 residues. The CDR3 sequence: CASIRGGTGTDGYTF. Here the CDR3 DNA reads TGTGCCAGCATCCGTGGAGGGACAGGGACGGATGGCTACACCTTC.

This rearrangement joins TRBV7-8 to TRBJ2-7; D not certain. Per germline, CDR1 SGHVS and CDR2 FQNEAQ. Trimming took 1 base from V and 0 from J, leaving 10 bases between them. The CDR3 has 15 amino acids. Written as DNA, the CDR3 is TGTGCCAGCAGCTTAGGACAACTCCTCTCCTACGAGCAGTACTTC. This codes for CASSLGQLLSYEQYF. The whole variable domain, filled in from reference TRBV7-8 and TRBJ2-7, reads GAGVSQSPRYKVAKRGQDVALRCDPISGHVSLFWYQQALGQGPEFLTYFQNEAQLDKSGLPSDRFFAERPEGSVSTLKIQRTQQEDSAVYLCASSLGQLLSYEQYFGPGTRLTVT.